This T cell receptor beta chain was identified in a study of T cells expressing NK-cell markers. Study context: Sequencing of TCR beta repertoires drew on sorted CD3+CD56+NKG2C+, CD3+CD56+NKG2C- and CD3+CD56-NKG2C+ T cells. Among eight sequenced donors, seven carried HCMV seropositivity while one was seronegative.

Concerning this clonotype itself: Its antigen remains unknown.

As the method of synthesis, 5'RACE template switching with UMIs yielded TCR beta cDNA. Using the 5' RACE reads, TCRdb records one entry per CDR3 protein without DNA. This table lists over 2,000 distinct CDR3 sequences. Study outcomes and limitations: Of the CD8+ T cell pool in roughly 6 donors, about 1.0-7.0% was accounted for by dominant NKG2C+ clonotypes.

The CDR3 has 13 residues. Germline assignment: CDR1 MRHNA and CDR2 SNTAGT. What was sequenced was blood T cells: a sorted CD56 or NKG2C T cell subset, CD4+ or CD8+ T cells, or bulk PBMC T cells (not recorded which). The V gene is TRBV6-4, the J gene TRBJ2-3; the D gene TCRdb calls, TRBD2, cannot be checked with no DNA. This clonotype was obtained from a young woman in good health. The chain's CDR3 is CASGSGEADTQYF.